A selection of T cell receptor beta chains follows, all from one sample in a study of blood T cell repertoires in COVID-19. The table came from immunoSEQ multiplex PCR; TCRdb's copy has only in-frame clones and leaves some out. The sample holds 140,000 to 150,000 clones, 84% seen once. Material: PBMCs or T cells enriched from blood (not recorded which). The receptors derive from a woman between 45 and 60 years old who had been exposed to COVID-19. CDR3s include the opening cysteine and the closing phenylalanine or tryptophan. D genes are given only for firm matches. Only part of the rows carry a size: once, few, many, or a class if the clone is expanded.

cdr3_nt,cdr3_aa,clone_size,v_call,j_call,d_call
TGCGCCAGCAGCCAAGAGGGGGGGGGTGATACGCAGTATTTT,CASSQEGGGDTQYF,NA,TRBV4-3,TRBJ2-3,TRBD2
TGTGCCAGCAGCTTAAACGGGCCCCCGGGGGAGGAGACCCAGTACTTC,CASSLNGPPGEETQYF,once,TRBV7-2,TRBJ2-5,NA
TGTGCCAGCAGCCCCCGACAGGGTAAAGACGAGCAGTACTTC,CASSPRQGKDEQYF,NA,TRBV9,TRBJ2-7,TRBD1
TGTGCCAGCACTCAGACTAGCGGGAGAGAGACCCAGTACTTC,CASTQTSGRETQYF,NA,TRBV27,TRBJ2-5,TRBD2
TGTGCCAGTAGAGACAGGCGCCTTGCAACTAATGAAAAACTGTTTTTT,CASRDRRLATNEKLFF,NA,TRBV19,TRBJ1-4,NA
TGTGCCAGTAGTTCGACAGGGGTGACGTACTATGGCTACACCTTC,CASSSTGVTYYGYTF,few,TRBV19,TRBJ1-2,TRBD1
TGTGCCAGCAGCCGCCTGAGTTCCGTCCTTGAAGCTTTCTTT,CASSRLSSVLEAFF,NA,TRBV3-1/TRBV3-2,TRBJ1-1,NA
TGTGCCAGCAATCTGCGGGGTGAAAAACTGTTTTTT,CASNLRGEKLFF,NA,TRBV25-1,TRBJ1-4,NA
TGTGCCAGCAGCCAGACCGAACCGGGACACCTCAATCAGCCCCAGCATTTT,CASSQTEPGHLNQPQHF,NA,TRBV3-1/TRBV3-2,TRBJ1-5,NA
TGCGCCACCACTGACGGCTACGAGCAGTACTTC,CATTDGYEQYF,NA,TRBV10-1,TRBJ2-7,NA
TGTGCCACCAGCAATCCGGCAACAGGGAGGAACACTGAAGCTTTCTTT,CATSNPATGRNTEAFF,NA,TRBV15,TRBJ1-1,NA
TGCGCCAGCACTACAGGCCTCTCTGGAAACACCATATATTTT,CASTTGLSGNTIYF,few,TRBV10-2,TRBJ1-3,NA
TGTGCCAGCAGCCCCAGCGGGGGGACACAAGATACGCAGTATTTT,CASSPSGGTQDTQYF,NA,TRBV6-5,TRBJ2-3,TRBD2
TGTGCCAGCAGGAGACTAGCAACGGACCAAGAGACCCAGTACTTC,CASRRLATDQETQYF,NA,TRBV2,TRBJ2-5,TRBD2
TGTGCCAGTAGTATAACTAGCGCCGCGAACACCGGGGAGCTGTTTTTT,CASSITSAANTGELFF,few,TRBV19,TRBJ2-2,TRBD2
TGCGCCAGCAGCCAGACCACGGGGGGGAACACTGAAGCTTTCTTT,CASSQTTGGNTEAFF,once,TRBV4-3,TRBJ1-1,NA
TGTGCCAGCAGCCCTCCCGGGGAGACCCAGTACTTC,CASSPPGETQYF,NA,TRBV7-9,TRBJ2-5,NA
TGTGCCAGCAGCCATAGTCTGGCAGGTTATAATTCACCCCTCCACTTT,CASSHSLAGYNSPLHF,NA,TRBV14,TRBJ1-6,NA
TGCGCCAGCAGCAGGGGGTTGGGTTCTGAAAAACTGTTTTTT,CASSRGLGSEKLFF,NA,TRBV5-1,TRBJ1-4,NA
TGTGCCAGCAGTTACTCGGGGACAGGGTTCCACGAGCAGTACTTC,CASSYSGTGFHEQYF,once,TRBV6-5,TRBJ2-7,TRBD1
TGTGCCACCTCCCCCCATCAGGGTAATGAGCAGTTCTTC,CATSPHQGNEQFF,NA,TRBV19,TRBJ2-1,NA
TGTGCCACCAGCATACGACAGGGGGTGCACGAGCAGTACTTC,CATSIRQGVHEQYF,few,TRBV15,TRBJ2-7,TRBD1
TGTGCCAGTAGTATAAGTTCTGGCGGGAGGGCCGTGGACACCGGGGAGCTGTTTTTT,CASSISSGGRAVDTGELFF,NA,TRBV19,TRBJ2-2,TRBD2
TGTGCCAGTAGAAGACAGAGTAGCAATCAGCCCCAGCATTTT,CASRRQSSNQPQHF,NA,TRBV19,TRBJ1-5,NA
TGTGCCAGCAGCTTATCTAATCGAAACACCATATATTTT,CASSLSNRNTIYF,NA,TRBV7-2,TRBJ1-3,NA
TGTGCCAGCAGTTTTCTTGGGGAGCGGTACTTC,CASSFLGERYF,NA,TRBV6-5,TRBJ2-7,NA
TGTGCCAGTAGTATAGACATCAGTAACTATGGCTACACCTTC,CASSIDISNYGYTF,NA,TRBV19,TRBJ1-2,NA
TGCAGCGTCCCTGTCACCGGGGAGCTGTTTTTT,CSVPVTGELFF,NA,TRBV29-1,TRBJ2-2,NA
TGTGCCACCAGTGACCAATATTATCCTTTGGAATGGGACAGGTATCGGGGCTACACCTTC,CATSDQYYPLEWDRYRGYTF,NA,TRBV24-1,TRBJ1-2,TRBD1
TGTGCCAGCAGCTCAATCTGGGACACGGCCGAGCAGTACTTC,CASSSIWDTAEQYF,NA,TRBV11-3,TRBJ2-7,NA
TGTGCCAGTAGTATGGGCAGCACCTACAATGAGCAGTTCTTC,CASSMGSTYNEQFF,NA,TRBV19,TRBJ2-1,NA
TGTGCCAGCAGCCCTTGGGAGGGTTCTAATCCGTTCTTC,CASSPWEGSNPFF,NA,TRBV9,TRBJ2-1,TRBD2
TGTGCCAGCAGCCCCCCATCGGACGTCGAGGGAGCTTTCTTT,CASSPPSDVEGAFF,few,TRBV7-2,TRBJ1-1,NA
TGTGCCAGCAGGGTAGCGGGAGGGCCACCCTACGAGCAGTACTTC,CASRVAGGPPYEQYF,NA,TRBV5-4,TRBJ2-7,TRBD2
TGTGCCAGTAGAACTGCACAGGGGGAAGCTTTCTTT,CASRTAQGEAFF,NA,TRBV19,TRBJ1-1,TRBD1
TGTGCCAGTAGTATAGGGTGGACTAATGAGCAGTTCTTC,CASSIGWTNEQFF,NA,TRBV19,TRBJ2-1,NA
TGTGCCAGCAGCCAAGTATCGAGCACTGAAGCTTTCTTT,CASSQVSSTEAFF,NA,TRBV3-1/TRBV3-2,TRBJ1-1,NA
TGCGCCAGCAGCGGACTAGCGGGTAGCACAGATACGCAGTATTTT,CASSGLAGSTDTQYF,NA,TRBV10-1,TRBJ2-3,TRBD2
TGCGCCAGCAGCCCGTTCGAGCGGGGGGAAACAGATACGCAGTATTTT,CASSPFERGETDTQYF,NA,TRBV5-1,TRBJ2-3,TRBD2
TGCGCCAGCAGCCTCGGGACAAGGACTGAAGCTTTCTTT,CASSLGTRTEAFF,few,TRBV5-1,TRBJ1-1,NA
TGTGCCAGTACCCCGGGACACCGAAACCGGAACTATGGCTACACCTTC,CASTPGHRNRNYGYTF,NA,TRBV19,TRBJ1-2,NA
TGTGCCAGCAGTGATAGGGTTGGTGGAGGAGGAAACACCATATATTTT,CASSDRVGGGGNTIYF,NA,TRBV2,TRBJ1-3,NA
TGTGCCGGCTGGTACCGGGACAGGGTAGGGGGACAATCCTACGAGCAGTACTTC,CAGWYRDRVGGQSYEQYF,NA,TRBV3-1/TRBV3-2,TRBJ2-7,TRBD1
TGTGCCAGCTCACCAATGCAGGGGATGGGCACCGGGGAGCTGTTTTTT,CASSPMQGMGTGELFF,few,TRBV18,TRBJ2-2,NA
TGTGCCAGCAGCCCCCGACAGGGGTGGAGTACTGAAGCTTTCTTT,CASSPRQGWSTEAFF,NA,TRBV6-5,TRBJ1-1,TRBD1
TGTGCCACCAGCAGAGATAGGCTAGCGGGGGCCAATGAGCAGTTCTTC,CATSRDRLAGANEQFF,many,TRBV15,TRBJ2-1,TRBD2
TGTGCCAGCAGCGTGGGCTGGGACACCATATATTTT,CASSVGWDTIYF,once,TRBV13,TRBJ1-3,NA
TGTGCCAGCAGTTATCGGACAGGGGGCTACGAGCAGTACTTC,CASSYRTGGYEQYF,NA,TRBV6-2/TRBV6-3,TRBJ2-7,TRBD1
TGTGCCAGTAGAACGGGGACTAGCACAGATACGCAGTATTTT,CASRTGTSTDTQYF,few,TRBV19,TRBJ2-3,NA